The clone carrying this T cell receptor (beta chain) was seen just once. Trimming removed 7 bases at V and 0 bases at J, with 13 bases between. CDR3 size: 15 residues. CDR1 and CDR2 from the germline V gene are SGDLS and YYNGEE. The data are from a study of blood T cell repertoires in COVID-19. At the level of the study: The United States, Italy and Spain provided the acute and convalescent COVID-19 samples. The analysed material was cDNA or gDNA that came from T cells, B-cell-depleted T cells, or PBMCs.

Original processing methods: Reference gene primer amplification in the assay estimated nucleated cell counts. Assay used: immunoSEQ multiplex PCR; TCRdb lists only in-frame clones, some missing. D and trimming come from the DNA, and the V and J calls and clone size come from that table. Of 250,000 to 350,000 clones listed, less than 85% are singletons. Participants' reported clinical history set cohort assignment. The sequencing input was PBMCs or T cells enriched from blood (not recorded which). The chain has TRBV9 and TRBJ1-4, with D possibly matching TRBD1 (5 bases). This TCR derives from a woman in her forties or fifties who had recovered from COVID-19. The CDR3 nucleotides read TGTGCCAGCGGGTTCGGGGGTTCAACTAATGAAAAACTGTTTTTT. Translation gives CASGFGGSTNEKLFF.